This T cell receptor beta chain was captured by sequencing in a study of T cell responses to AZD1222 COVID-19 vaccine. The study, taken as a whole, reports: The study reported that nearly half of spike-specific TCRs target unmutated variant regions. Among vaccine-associated CD4 TCRs, coverage spanned spike, with dominance at 160-218 and 743-854.

The table came from immunoSEQ multiplex PCR; TCRdb's copy has only in-frame clones and leaves some out. The repertoire holds over 140,000 clones, with almost 95% as singletons. Germline V CDR1 and CDR2: MGHDK, SYGVNS. V lost 2 bases and J 6 bases, leaving 7 bases between the germline ends. CDR3 length: 12 residues. The table lists this clone with a count of one. Its antigen is still unknown. V usage is TRBV25-1 and J usage is TRBJ1-1; perhaps TRBD1 as D (5 bases). The sequencing here drew on peripheral blood, taken 28 days after the second AZD1222 dose. The sequence came from an adult who received the AZD1222 COVID-19 vaccine. The CDR3 loop reads CASSEMGAEAFF. The CDR3 region has the DNA TGTGCCAGCAGTGAAATGGGGGCTGAAGCTTTCTTT.